These 32 T cell receptor beta chains originate from one sample sequenced in a study of T cells in Graves' hyperthyroidism and ophthalmopathy. RNA transcripts gave rise to amplified TCR beta CDR3 regions. RT-PCR in the first round (using the HTBI primer set) targeted the TCR CDR3. MiXCR was run by TCRdb on the multiplex PCR reads, yielding one entry per CDR3 protein. The sample has more than 500,000 distinct CDR3 sequences, over 35% seen once. The sample taken for sequencing was peripheral blood or thyroid tissue (not recorded which). These receptors all come from an adult woman with Graves' disease, either hyperthyroidism or ophthalmopathy (not recorded which).

The rearrangement uses TRBV5-1 and TRBJ2-7; 8 bases fit TRBD2. The length of the CDR3 is 14 residues. Germline-derived CDR1 and CDR2 are SGHRS and YFSETQ. V dropped 4 bases and J dropped 6; count of bases not matched to a gene: 9. CDR3 amino acids: CASSPGAGGPEQYF. The CDR3 DNA follows: TGCGCCAGCAGCCCGGGGGCGGGAGGACCCGAGCAGTACTTC.

This clonotype has ten or more counts. The V and J genes are TRBV20-1 and TRBJ2-7; D uncertain. With 3 bases removed from V and 0 bases from J, the gap between germline ends came to 9 bases. The germline V gene encodes CDR1 DFQATT and CDR2 SNEGSKA (reference sequence). The CDR3 sequence is 13 residues long. CDR3 DNA: TGCAGTGCTAGGCAGACAAGCTCCTACGAGCAGTACTTC. Amino acid sequence: CSARQTSSYEQYF.

This sequence joins TRBV5-6 and TRBJ1-1; 7 nucleotides align to TRBD1. This CDR3 has 15 residues. Losses at the gene ends were 5 bases for V and 1 base for J; bases not matched to a gene: 8. In germline, CDR1 is SGHDT, CDR2 YYEEEE. CDR3 bases: TGTGCCAGCAGTGCGGCGACAGGGCAGAACACTGAAGCTTTCTTT. Encoded protein: CASSAATGQNTEAFF.

The sample holds many counts of this clonotype. This chain links TRBV10-3 with TRBJ2-5; TRBD1 aligns across 7 bases. Germline V gene sequence: CDR1 ENHRY, CDR2 SYGVKD. With V trimmed by 5 bases and J by 1 base, 7 bases remained unmatched. The CDR3 runs to 15 residues. The CDR3 sequence: CAISRQGPSQETQYF. The CDR3 DNA follows: TGTGCCATCAGTAGACAGGGCCCAAGCCAAGAGACCCAGTACTTC.

This clonotype appeared many times. The chain employs TRBV7-3 and TRBJ2-2; tentative D call: TRBD2 (6 bases). Germline V gives CDR1 SGHTA, CDR2 FQGTGA. Trimming stripped 5 bases from V and 2 bases from J, with 9 bases between. The CDR3 sequence is 14 residues long. CDR3 in DNA: TGTGCCAGCAGCCCGGGACTTAACACCGGGGAGCTGTTTTTT. As protein: CASSPGLNTGELFF.

This clonotype has ten or more counts. V and J are TRBV12-3 or TRBV12-4 and TRBJ1-5, with D perhaps matching TRBD1 (6 bases). There are 14 residues in the CDR3. V lost 6 bases to trimming and J lost 4 bases, with 13 bases between them. The CDR3, as DNA: TGTGCCAGCAGCATAGGACAGATTAATCAGCCCCAGCATTTT. Amino acids: CASSIGQINQPQHF.

The table lists this clonotype with many counts. V is TRBV9 and J is TRBJ2-5; 9 bases are a match to TRBD1. V was pared by 4 bases and J by 2 bases, with 6 bases of the junction left unmatched. The CDR3 has 15 amino acids. Germline lookup yields CDR1 SGDLS and CDR2 YYNGEE. CDR3 protein: CASSPRTGAQETQYF. The CDR3 nucleotides are TGTGCCAGCAGCCCACGGACAGGGGCACAAGAGACCCAGTACTTC.

This chain joins TRBV2 and TRBJ1-4; D not certain. V was trimmed by 3 bases and J by 4 bases, leaving 12 bases between them. This CDR3 has 15 residues. Germline CDR1 reads SNHLY; CDR2 reads FYNNEI. The CDR3 DNA is TGTGCCAGCAGTGATCCGACACCGTTTAATGAAAAACTGTTTTTT. Protein sequence: CASSDPTPFNEKLFF.

This chain uses TRBV5-6 with TRBJ2-5; perhaps TRBD1 as D (6 bases). The length of the CDR3 is 16 residues. V shed 5 bases and J shed 4 bases, with 21 bases lying between them. CDR1 is SGHDT and CDR2 is YYEEEE in the germline V gene. In DNA form, the CDR3 reads TGTGCCAGCAGTTTAATACCGGACAGTGGGAGAGAGACCCAGTACTTC. Amino acids: CASSLIPDSGRETQYF.

The table lists this clonotype with many counts. This chain links TRBV7-2 with TRBJ2-5; D may be TRBD2 (5 bases). This CDR3 region has 14 residues. Germline values: CDR1 SGHTA, CDR2 FQGNSA. Trimming stripped 5 bases from V and 4 bases from J, with 14 bases between. CDR3 sequence (DNA): TGTGCCAGCAGCCTTACGGGGATCCGAGAGACCCAGTACTTC. It translates to CASSLTGIRETQYF.

This clonotype showed up many times. This chain uses TRBV2 with TRBJ2-7, with TRBD1 as a possible D gene (5 bases). Germline lookup yields CDR1 SNHLY and CDR2 FYNNEI. This CDR3 spans 13 amino acids. Trimming pared 4 bases from V and 5 bases from J, leaving 12 bases between. CDR3 in amino acids: CASSARQGDEQYF. The DNA for the CDR3 is TGTGCCAGCAGTGCGAGGCAGGGCGACGAGCAGTACTTC.

The chain uses TRBV7-8 and TRBJ1-2; D might be TRBD1 (6 bases). In germline, CDR1 is SGHVS, CDR2 FQNEAQ. The V and J ends lost 5 bases and 4 bases respectively, with 26 bases between them. This CDR3 region has 18 residues. The CDR3 region is CASSLSLGVGGRGYGYTF. The CDR3 nucleotides read TGTGCCAGCAGCCTAAGTCTCGGGGTTGGGGGGCGCGGCTATGGCTACACCTTC. The variable domain in full, completed from reference TRBV7-8 and TRBJ1-2, reads GAGVSQSPRYKVAKRGQDVALRCDPISGHVSLFWYQQALGQGPEFLTYFQNEAQLDKSGLPSDRFFAERPEGSVSTLKIQRTQQEDSAVYLCASSLSLGVGGRGYGYTFGSGTRLTVV.

The rearrangement uses TRBV12-3 or TRBV12-4 and TRBJ1-1; D is undetermined. The CDR3 extends over 12 amino acids. V lost 6 bases to trimming and J lost 0 bases, with 5 bases between them. CDR3 sequence reads: CASSNMNTEAFF. The CDR3 DNA reads TGTGCCAGCAGCAACATGAACACTGAAGCTTTCTTT.

This clonotype was observed many times. The chain combines TRBV12-3 or TRBV12-4 with TRBJ2-7; 8 nucleotides align to TRBD1. The V and J ends lost 1 base and 6 bases, in that order; junction bases with no gene match: 5. The CDR3 is made up of 14 amino acids. CDR3 DNA: TGTGCCAGCAGTTTAGGACAGGGGTCTGGCGAGCAGTACTTC. Translation gives CASSLGQGSGEQYF.

V usage is TRBV24-1 and J usage is TRBJ2-2, with D possibly matching TRBD1 (5 bases). Germline V gene sequence: CDR1 KGHDR, CDR2 SFDVKD. The CDR3 length is 14 residues. Deletions cut 12 bases from V and 5 bases from J, with 18 bases between. The CDR3 protein is CAADSREGTGELFF. The CDR3 nucleotides are TGTGCCGCCGACAGTAGGGAAGGTACCGGGGAGCTGTTTTTT.

This clonotype was counted ten times or more. The chain couples TRBV12-3 or TRBV12-4 to TRBJ2-7; TRBD2 is a possible D gene (5 bases). Trimming cost V 3 bases and J 2 bases, with 11 bases left between them. CDR3 length: 14 amino acids. In nucleotides, the CDR3 is TGTGCCAGCAGTTTGAGCGGAGTTCCCTACGAGCAGTACTTC. The encoded protein is CASSLSGVPYEQYF.

There are a few counts of this clonotype. This chain joins TRBV5-6 and TRBJ1-2; 8 bases map to TRBD1. This CDR3 region has 13 residues. The V segment lost 4 bases and the J segment 7 bases; nucleotides outside the gene matches: 6. Germline V gene sequence: CDR1 SGHDT, CDR2 YYEEEE. In nucleotides, the CDR3 is TGTGCCAGCAGCCCCAGGGGGCTCGGTGGCTACACCTTC. Translating it yields CASSPRGLGGYTF.

This clonotype appeared many times. The V and J genes are TRBV29-1 and TRBJ2-5; D is unresolved. Germline-derived CDR1 and CDR2 are SQVTM and ANQGSEA. Trimming removed 4 bases at V and 1 base at J, with 7 bases between. The CDR3 has 12 amino acids. In DNA form, the CDR3 reads TGCAGCGTTGGCCCGACCCAAGAGACCCAGTACTTC. This translates into CSVGPTQETQYF.

The sample holds many counts of this clonotype. This sequence joins TRBV5-1 and TRBJ1-1, with D unresolved. This CDR3 contains 12 residues. Per germline, CDR1 SGHRS and CDR2 YFSETQ. Trimming left V 4 bases short and J 5 bases short, with 9 bases between. The CDR3 bases are TGCGCCAGCAGCGAGGGTGGGACTGAAGCTTTCTTT. This encodes CASSEGGTEAFF.

The V and J genes are TRBV10-3 and TRBJ1-2; tentatively, D is TRBD1 (5 bases). CDR3 size: 13 residues. V lost 10 bases, J lost 7 bases, and 19 bases lay in between. The germline CDR1 and CDR2 sequences are ENHRY and SYGVKD. CDR3 residues: CASRQGILGGYTF. The CDR3 DNA follows: TGTGCCAGCCGTCAGGGTATCTTGGGTGGCTACACCTTC.

The J gene is TRBJ2-7, the V gene TRBV29-1; D is unclear. The CDR3 totals 13 residues. Trimming took 4 bases from V and 0 from J, leaving 10 bases between them. CDR1 and CDR2 from the germline V gene are SQVTM and ANQGSEA. The CDR3 region has the DNA TGCAGCGTTGTAACCGAAAGCTCCTACGAGCAGTACTTC. Residues: CSVVTESSYEQYF.

The genes are TRBV29-1 and TRBJ2-5; tentative D call: TRBD2 (6 bases). Germline CDR1 and CDR2: SQVTM and ANQGSEA. V was clipped by 8 bases and J by 5 bases, with 15 bases between them. The CDR3 is 12 residues long. CDR3 protein: CSLEAGSETQYF. In DNA form, the CDR3 reads TGCAGCTTAGAGGCGGGGAGCGAGACCCAGTACTTC.

The chain carries TRBV7-2 and TRBJ1-1; 8 nucleotides align to TRBD1. After removal of 5 bases from V and 5 bases from J, the junction contained 7 bases not matched to a gene. CDR3 length: 14 residues. Germline V lookup: CDR1 SGHTA, CDR2 FQGNSA. The CDR3 spells CASSAGTGPTEAFF. CDR3 bases: TGTGCCAGCAGCGCAGGGACAGGACCAACTGAAGCTTTCTTT.

The table lists this clonotype with many counts. This chain uses TRBV7-8 with TRBJ2-7; D is possibly TRBD2 (5 bases). Germline V gives CDR1 SGHVS, CDR2 FQNEAQ. The CDR3 has 15 residues. Trimming removed 3 bases at V and 7 bases at J, with 19 bases between. DNA of the CDR3: TGTGCCAGCAGCTTGAGTAGAAGTCGGGCGGGTGAGCAGTACTTC. Translation gives CASSLSRSRAGEQYF.

The gene calls are TRBV7-2 and TRBJ1-5; D is possibly TRBD1 (5 bases). Germline CDR1 reads SGHTA; CDR2 reads FQGNSA. Trimming stripped 5 bases from V and 1 base from J, with 12 bases between. CDR3 length equals 15 residues. The CDR3 DNA is TGTGCCAGCAGCAACCGACAGTCGAGCAATCAGCCCCAGCATTTT. It translates to CASSNRQSSNQPQHF.

J is TRBJ2-5 and V is TRBV10-3; D call uncertain. There are 11 residues in the CDR3. Trimming took off 2 bases at V and 7 bases at J, with 5 bases between the two ends. Germline CDR1 is ENHRY and CDR2 is SYGVKD. CDR3 amino acids: CAISEIGTQYF. CDR3 DNA: TGTGCCATCAGTGAGATAGGGACCCAGTACTTC.

Regarding this clonotype: An end of the junction differs from the germline gene, which may be a read error. The chain links TRBV7-2 to TRBJ2-7; TRBD2 is a possible D gene (5 bases). Germline CDR1 reads SGHTA; CDR2 reads FQGNSA. The CDR3 spans 13 residues. This chain's CDR3 is CASTNHNTGELYF. DNA for the CDR3: TGTGCCAGCACCAACCACAACACCGGGGAGCTGTACTTC. Filled out from reference TRBV7-2 and TRBJ2-7, the complete variable domain reads GAGVSQSPSNKVTEKGKDVELRCDPISGHTALYWYRQSLGQGLEFLIYFQGNSAPDKSGLPSDRFSAERTGGSVSTLTIQRTQQEDSAVYLCASTNHNTGELYFGPGTRLTVT.

This rearrangement joins TRBV20-1 to TRBJ1-2; TRBD1 aligns across 7 bases. J gave up 8 bases and V 6 bases, and 9 bases lay outside the gene matches. Germline V CDR1 and CDR2: DFQATT, SNEGSKA (reference sequence). This CDR3 spans 12 amino acids. The CDR3 loop is CSARQGAQGYTF. In DNA form, the CDR3 reads TGCAGTGCACGACAGGGCGCGCAGGGCTACACCTTC.

V usage is TRBV7-2 and J usage is TRBJ2-5, with D possibly being TRBD1 or TRBD2 (5 bases each). The CDR3 covers 15 residues. The germline CDR1 and CDR2 sequences are SGHTA and FQGNSA. Trimming took 3 bases from V and 5 from J, leaving 16 bases between them. CDR3 residues: CASSFRPGKGETQYF. The CDR3 DNA reads TGTGCCAGCAGCTTCAGGCCGGGGAAGGGGGAGACCCAGTACTTC.

This clonotype was found many times. V and J are TRBV12-5 and TRBJ1-6; maybe TRBD1 (6 bases). The CDR3 sequence is 15 residues long. V lost 10 bases, J lost 5 bases, and 18 bases lay in between. Germline lookup yields CDR1 LGHNT and CDR2 FRNRAP. CDR3 nucleotides: TGTGCTACGACACTCCAGGGGCTAAATAATTCACCCCTCCACTTT. As protein: CATTLQGLNNSPLHF.

The V gene is TRBV2, the J gene TRBJ1-2; D call uncertain. Germline V gene data show CDR1 as SNHLY and CDR2 as FYNNEI. The CDR3 extends over 14 amino acids. The V and J ends lost 8 bases and 8 bases respectively, with 21 bases between them. CDR3 DNA: TGTGCCAGCTCACGGACCCATGGGAGAGAAGGCTACACCTTC. Translated, it gives CASSRTHGREGYTF. Full variable domain (remainder filled in from reference TRBV2 and TRBJ1-2): EPEVTQTPSHQVTQMGQEVILRCVPISNHLYFYWYRQILGQKVEFLVSFYNNEISEKSEIFDDQFSVERPDGSNFTLKIRSTKLEDSAMYFCASSRTHGREGYTFGSGTRLTVV.

The sample holds many counts of this clonotype. The CDR3 spells CASSLGTGEEKLFF. CDR3 DNA: TGTGCCAGCAGCTTAGGGACAGGGGAAGAAAAACTGTTTTTT. V usage is TRBV7-9 and J usage is TRBJ1-4, with 9 bases aligning to TRBD1. The length of the CDR3 is 14 residues. The trim removed 1 base at V and 8 bases at J, leaving 2 bases unmatched. The germline gives CDR1 SEHNR, CDR2 FQNEAQ (reference sequence).